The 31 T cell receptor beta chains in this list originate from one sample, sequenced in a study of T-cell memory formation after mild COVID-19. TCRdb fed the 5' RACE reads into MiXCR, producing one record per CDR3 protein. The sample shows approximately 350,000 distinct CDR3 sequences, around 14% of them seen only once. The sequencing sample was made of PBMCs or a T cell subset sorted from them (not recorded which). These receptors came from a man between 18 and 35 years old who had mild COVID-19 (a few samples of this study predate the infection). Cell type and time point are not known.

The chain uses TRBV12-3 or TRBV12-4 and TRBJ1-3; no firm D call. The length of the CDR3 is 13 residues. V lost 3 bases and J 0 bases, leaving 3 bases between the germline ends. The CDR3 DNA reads TGTGCCAGCAGTTTTACCTCTGGAAACACCATATATTTT. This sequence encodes CASSFTSGNTIYF.

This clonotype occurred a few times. The CDR3 loop reads CASSPRQGRAFF. CDR3 nucleotides: TGTGCCAGCAGCCCGCGACAGGGAAGAGCTTTCTTT. J is TRBJ1-1 and V is TRBV7-2; 7 bases align to TRBD1. V dropped 5 bases and J dropped 10; count of bases not matched to a gene: 7. CDR3 size: 12 residues. CDR1 is SGHTA, CDR2 FQGNSA, per germline.

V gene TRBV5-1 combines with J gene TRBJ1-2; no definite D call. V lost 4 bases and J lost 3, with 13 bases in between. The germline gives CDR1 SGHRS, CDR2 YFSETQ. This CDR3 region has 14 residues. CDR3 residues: CASSRTRSDYGYTF. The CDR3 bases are TGCGCCAGCAGCAGAACCCGAAGCGACTATGGCTACACCTTC.

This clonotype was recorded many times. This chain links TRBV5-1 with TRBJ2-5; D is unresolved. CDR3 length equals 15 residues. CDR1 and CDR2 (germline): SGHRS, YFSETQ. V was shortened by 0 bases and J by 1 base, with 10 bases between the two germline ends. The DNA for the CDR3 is TGCGCCAGCAGCTTGGCTGTGGGAATCCAAGAGACCCAGTACTTC. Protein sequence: CASSLAVGIQETQYF.

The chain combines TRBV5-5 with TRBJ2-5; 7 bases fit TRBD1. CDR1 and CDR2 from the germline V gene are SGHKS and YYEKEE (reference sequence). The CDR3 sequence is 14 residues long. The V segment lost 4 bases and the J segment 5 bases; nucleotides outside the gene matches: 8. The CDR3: CASSTDRVTETQYF. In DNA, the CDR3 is TGTGCCAGCAGCACCGACAGGGTGACGGAGACCCAGTACTTC.

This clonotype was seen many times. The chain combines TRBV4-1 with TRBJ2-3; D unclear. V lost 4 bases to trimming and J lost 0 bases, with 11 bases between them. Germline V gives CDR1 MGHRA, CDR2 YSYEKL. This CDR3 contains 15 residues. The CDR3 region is CASSPGSPSTDTQYF. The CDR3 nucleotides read TGCGCCAGCAGCCCAGGAAGCCCTAGCACAGATACGCAGTATTTT.

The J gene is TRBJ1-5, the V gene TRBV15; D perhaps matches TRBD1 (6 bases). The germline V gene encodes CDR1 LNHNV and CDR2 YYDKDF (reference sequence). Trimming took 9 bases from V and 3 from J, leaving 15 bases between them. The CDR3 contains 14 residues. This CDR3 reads CATRAGQNNQPQHF. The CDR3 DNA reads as TGTGCCACTCGGGCAGGACAGAACAATCAGCCCCAGCATTTT.

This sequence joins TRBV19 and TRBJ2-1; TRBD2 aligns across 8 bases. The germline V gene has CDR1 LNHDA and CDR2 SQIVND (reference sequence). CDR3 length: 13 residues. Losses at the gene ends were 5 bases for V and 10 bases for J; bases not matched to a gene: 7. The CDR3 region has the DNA TGTGCCAGTAGTCCCGGGGGGGCTGGAGAGCAGTTCTTC. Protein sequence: CASSPGGAGEQFF.

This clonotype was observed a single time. The CDR3 loop is CASSQDGRNLEAFF. CDR3 nucleotides: TGTGCCAGCAGCCAAGACGGGCGGAACCTTGAAGCTTTCTTT. The rearrangement uses TRBV3-1 and TRBJ1-1; D uncertain. The CDR3 runs to 14 residues. V lost 0 bases and J 7 bases, leaving 12 bases between the germline ends. Looked up from germline, CDR1 is LGHDT and CDR2 is YNNKEL (reference sequence).

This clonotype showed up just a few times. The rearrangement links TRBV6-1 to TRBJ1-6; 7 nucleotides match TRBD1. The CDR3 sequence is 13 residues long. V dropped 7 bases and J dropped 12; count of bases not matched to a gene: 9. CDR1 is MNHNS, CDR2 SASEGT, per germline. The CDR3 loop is CASTATGREPLHF. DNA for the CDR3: TGTGCCAGCACCGCGACAGGGCGTGAACCCCTCCACTTT.

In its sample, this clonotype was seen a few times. The CDR3 nucleotides are TGTGCCAGCAGCTTGGTATCCATCAACAATGAGCAGTTCTTC. It encodes CASSLVSINNEQFF. This sequence joins TRBV5-6 and TRBJ2-1; D remains unclear. Germline CDR1 and CDR2: SGHDT and YYEEEE. The CDR3 is 14 residues long. Trimming pared 0 bases from V and 5 bases from J, leaving 9 bases between.

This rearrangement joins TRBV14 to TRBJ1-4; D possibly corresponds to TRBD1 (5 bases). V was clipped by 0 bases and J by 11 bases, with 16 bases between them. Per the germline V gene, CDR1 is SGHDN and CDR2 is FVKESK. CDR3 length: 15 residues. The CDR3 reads CASSQDRRGPRKLFF. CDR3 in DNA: TGTGCCAGCAGCCAAGATAGGCGGGGCCCTCGGAAACTGTTTTTT.

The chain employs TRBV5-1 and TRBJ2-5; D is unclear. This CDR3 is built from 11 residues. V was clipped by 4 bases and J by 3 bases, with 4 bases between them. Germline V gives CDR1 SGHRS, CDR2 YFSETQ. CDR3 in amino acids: CASSTEETQYF. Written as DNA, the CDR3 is TGCGCCAGCAGCACGGAAGAGACCCAGTACTTC.

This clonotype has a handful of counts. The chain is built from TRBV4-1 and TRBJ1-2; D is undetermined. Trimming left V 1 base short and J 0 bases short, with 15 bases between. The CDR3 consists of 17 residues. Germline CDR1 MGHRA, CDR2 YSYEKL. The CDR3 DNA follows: TGCGCCAGCAGCCAAGCGGGCCGCGGGCAGACTAACTATGGCTACACCTTC. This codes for CASSQAGRGQTNYGYTF.

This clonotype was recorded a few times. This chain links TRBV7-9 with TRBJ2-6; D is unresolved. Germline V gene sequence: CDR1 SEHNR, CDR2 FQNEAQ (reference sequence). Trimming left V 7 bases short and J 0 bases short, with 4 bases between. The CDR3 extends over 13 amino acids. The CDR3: CASILSGANVLTF. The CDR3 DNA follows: TGTGCCAGCATTCTCTCTGGGGCCAACGTCCTGACTTTC.

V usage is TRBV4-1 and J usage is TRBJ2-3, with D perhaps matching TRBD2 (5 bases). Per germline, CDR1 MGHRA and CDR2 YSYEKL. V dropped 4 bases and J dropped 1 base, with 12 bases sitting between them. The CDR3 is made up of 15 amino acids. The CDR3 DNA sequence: TGCGCCAGCAGCCCCTTCCGGGGTGGCACAGATACGCAGTATTTT. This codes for CASSPFRGGTDTQYF.

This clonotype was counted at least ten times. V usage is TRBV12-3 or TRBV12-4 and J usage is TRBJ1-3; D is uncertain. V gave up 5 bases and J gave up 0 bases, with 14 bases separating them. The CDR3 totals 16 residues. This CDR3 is CASSLSRVYSGNTIYF. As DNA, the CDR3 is TGTGCCAGCAGTCTTTCACGAGTTTACTCTGGAAACACCATATATTTT.

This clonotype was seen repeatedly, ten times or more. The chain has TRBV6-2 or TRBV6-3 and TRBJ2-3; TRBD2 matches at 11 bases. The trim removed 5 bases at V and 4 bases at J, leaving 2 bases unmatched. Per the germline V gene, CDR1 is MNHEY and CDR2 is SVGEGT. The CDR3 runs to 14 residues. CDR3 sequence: CASSHSGGADTQYF. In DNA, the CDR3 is TGTGCCAGCAGTCATAGCGGGGGGGCAGATACGCAGTATTTT.

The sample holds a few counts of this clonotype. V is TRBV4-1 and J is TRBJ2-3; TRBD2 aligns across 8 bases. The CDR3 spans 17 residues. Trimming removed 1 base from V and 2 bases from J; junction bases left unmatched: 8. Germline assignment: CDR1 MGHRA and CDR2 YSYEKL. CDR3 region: CASSQVYRRGDTDTQYF. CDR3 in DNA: TGCGCCAGCAGCCAAGTATATAGGCGGGGGGACACAGATACGCAGTATTTT.

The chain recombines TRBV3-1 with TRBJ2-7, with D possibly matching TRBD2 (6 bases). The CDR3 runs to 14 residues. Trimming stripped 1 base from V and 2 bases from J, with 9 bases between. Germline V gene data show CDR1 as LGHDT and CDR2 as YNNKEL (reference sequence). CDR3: CASSQVSGAYEQYF. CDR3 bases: TGTGCCAGCAGCCAAGTGTCGGGGGCCTACGAGCAGTACTTC.

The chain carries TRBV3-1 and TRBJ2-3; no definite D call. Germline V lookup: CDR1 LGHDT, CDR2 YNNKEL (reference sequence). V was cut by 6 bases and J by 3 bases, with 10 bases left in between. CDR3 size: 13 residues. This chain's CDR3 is CASSPTATDTQYF. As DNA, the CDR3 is TGTGCCAGCAGTCCTACCGCTACAGATACGCAGTATTTT.

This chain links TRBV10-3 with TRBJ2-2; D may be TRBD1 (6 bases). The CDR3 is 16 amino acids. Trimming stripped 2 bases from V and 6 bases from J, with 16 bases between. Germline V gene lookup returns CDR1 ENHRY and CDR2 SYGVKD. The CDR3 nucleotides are TGTGCCATCAGTGAGGTCCTCTACAGGGTCTCCGGGGAGCTGTTTTTT. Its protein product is CAISEVLYRVSGELFF.

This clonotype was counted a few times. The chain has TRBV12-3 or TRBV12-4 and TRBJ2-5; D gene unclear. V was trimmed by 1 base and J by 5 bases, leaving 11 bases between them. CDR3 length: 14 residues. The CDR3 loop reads CASSLGRVGETQYF. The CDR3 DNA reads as TGTGCCAGCAGTTTAGGTCGAGTCGGGGAGACCCAGTACTTC.

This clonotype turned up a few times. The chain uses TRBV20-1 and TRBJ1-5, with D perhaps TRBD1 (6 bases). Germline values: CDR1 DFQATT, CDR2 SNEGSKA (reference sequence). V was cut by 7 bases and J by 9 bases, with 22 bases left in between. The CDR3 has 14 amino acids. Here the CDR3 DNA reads TGCAGTGGTTCGCTCACGGGGGGCGCAACGCCCCAGCATTTT. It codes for CSGSLTGGATPQHF.

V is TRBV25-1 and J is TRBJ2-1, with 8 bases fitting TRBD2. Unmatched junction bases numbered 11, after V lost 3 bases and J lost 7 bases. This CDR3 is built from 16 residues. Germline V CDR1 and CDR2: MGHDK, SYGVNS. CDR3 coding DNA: TGTGCCAGCAGTGAGCTCGGGCGGGGGGCCGGTAATGAGCAGTTCTTC. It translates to CASSELGRGAGNEQFF.

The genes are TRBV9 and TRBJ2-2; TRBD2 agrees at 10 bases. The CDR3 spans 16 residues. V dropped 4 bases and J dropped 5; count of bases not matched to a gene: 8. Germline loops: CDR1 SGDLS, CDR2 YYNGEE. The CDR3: CASSIGLAEGTGELFF. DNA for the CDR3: TGTGCCAGCAGCATCGGACTAGCGGAAGGTACCGGGGAGCTGTTTTTT.

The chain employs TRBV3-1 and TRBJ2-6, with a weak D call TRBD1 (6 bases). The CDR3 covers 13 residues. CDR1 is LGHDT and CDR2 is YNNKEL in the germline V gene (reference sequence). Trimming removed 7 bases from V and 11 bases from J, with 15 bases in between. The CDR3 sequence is CASKPDRSDVLTF. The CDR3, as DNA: TGTGCCAGCAAACCCGACAGGTCAGACGTCCTGACTTTC.

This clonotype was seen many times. The CDR3 bases are TGTGCCAGTAGTCCCAGACAGTACTATGGCTACACCTTC. Translating it yields CASSPRQYYGYTF. The chain couples TRBV19 to TRBJ1-2, with TRBD1 as a possible D gene (5 bases). Germline CDR1 reads LNHDA; CDR2 reads SQIVND (reference sequence). The CDR3 extends over 13 amino acids. V lost 5 bases, J lost 3 bases, and 10 bases lay in between.

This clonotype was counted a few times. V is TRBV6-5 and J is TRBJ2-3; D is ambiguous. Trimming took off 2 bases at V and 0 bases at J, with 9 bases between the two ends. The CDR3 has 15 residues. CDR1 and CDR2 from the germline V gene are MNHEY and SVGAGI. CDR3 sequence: CASSYALPSTDTQYF. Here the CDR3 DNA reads TGTGCCAGCAGTTACGCGCTACCTAGCACAGATACGCAGTATTTT.

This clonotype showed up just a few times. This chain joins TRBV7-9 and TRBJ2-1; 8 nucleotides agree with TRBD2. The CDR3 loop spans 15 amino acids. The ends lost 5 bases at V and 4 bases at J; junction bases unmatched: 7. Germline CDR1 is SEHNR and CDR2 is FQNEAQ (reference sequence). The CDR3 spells CASSPRGGAYNEQFF. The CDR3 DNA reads TGTGCCAGCAGCCCACGGGGGGGGGCTTACAATGAGCAGTTCTTC.

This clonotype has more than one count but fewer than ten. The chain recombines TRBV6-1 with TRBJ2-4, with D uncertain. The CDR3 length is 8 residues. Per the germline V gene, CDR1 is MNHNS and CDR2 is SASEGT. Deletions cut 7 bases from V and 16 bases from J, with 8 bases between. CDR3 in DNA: TGTGCCAGCAATAGGATTTACTTC. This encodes CASNRIYF.